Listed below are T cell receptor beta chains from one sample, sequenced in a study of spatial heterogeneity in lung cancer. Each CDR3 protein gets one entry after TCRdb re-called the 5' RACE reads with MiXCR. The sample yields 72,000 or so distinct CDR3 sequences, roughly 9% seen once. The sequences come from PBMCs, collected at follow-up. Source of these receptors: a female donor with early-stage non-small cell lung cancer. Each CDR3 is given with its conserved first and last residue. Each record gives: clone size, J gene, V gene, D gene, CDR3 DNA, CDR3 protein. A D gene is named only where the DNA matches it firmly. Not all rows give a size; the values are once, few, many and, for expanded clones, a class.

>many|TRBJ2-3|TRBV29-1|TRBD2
TGCAGCGTCGGACTAGCTCCAGATACGCAGTATTTT
CSVGLAPDTQYF
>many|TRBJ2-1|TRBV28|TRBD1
TGTGCCAGCAGTCCAGGGGGCATAGGCAATGAGCAGTTCTTC
CASSPGGIGNEQFF
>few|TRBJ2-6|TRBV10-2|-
TGCGCCAGCAGTGAGTACAGACTTGGGGCCAACGTCCTGACTTTC
CASSEYRLGANVLTF
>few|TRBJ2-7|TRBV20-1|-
TGCAGTGCTAGAGATCCAGGTTCGTCCTACGAGCAGTACTTC
CSARDPGSSYEQYF
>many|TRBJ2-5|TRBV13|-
TGTGCCAGCAGCTTAGAAGGGGGGCGTAGGGAGACCCAGTACTTC
CASSLEGGRRETQYF
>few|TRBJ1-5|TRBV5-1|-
TGCGCCAGCAGCGAAGGGGTGGGTAGCAATCAGCCCCAGCATTTT
CASSEGVGSNQPQHF
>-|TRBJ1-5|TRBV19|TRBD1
TGTGCCTCAAGTGGGACAGGTAGCAATCAGCCCCAGCATTTT
CASSGTGSNQPQHF
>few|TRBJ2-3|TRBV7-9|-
TGTGCCAGCAGCCCCTCAGGGCCAGATACGCAGTATTTT
CASSPSGPDTQYF
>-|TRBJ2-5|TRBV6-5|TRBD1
TGTGCCAGCAGGCTACAGGGGGCTAGAGAGACCCAGTACTTC
CASRLQGARETQYF
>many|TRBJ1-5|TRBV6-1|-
TGTGCCAGCGGGGCCTTGAGCAATCAGCCCCAGCATTTT
CASGALSNQPQHF
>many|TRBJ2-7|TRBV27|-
TGTGCCAGCAGTCCGGACGCGGGCAGAACGAGGGAGCAGTACTTC
CASSPDAGRTREQYF
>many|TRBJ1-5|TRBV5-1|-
TGCGCCAGCAGCCGGGGAGACGTCGATCAGCCCCAGCATTTT
CASSRGDVDQPQHF
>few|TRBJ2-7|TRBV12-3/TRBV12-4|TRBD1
TGTGCCAGCACCACACAGGGGGCGGGGGAGCAGTACTTC
CASTTQGAGEQYF
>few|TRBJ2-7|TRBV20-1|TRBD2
TGCAGTGCTAGAGATCCGGGGCCAGCGGGAGGGGACTCAGGGGAGCAGTACTTC
CSARDPGPAGGDSGEQYF